Included here is one TCR beta chain sequence, with context. This CDR3 region has 15 residues. With 3 bases clipped from V and 8 bases from J, the junction kept 12 bases outside the gene matches. CDR1 SGHRS and CDR2 YFSETQ come from the germline V gene. The data were produced by immunoSEQ multiplex PCR, yet TCRdb's version contains in-frame clones alone and is incomplete. Altogether about 6,000 clones are present, over 75% being singletons, with the ten largest covering more than 25%. This sample is drawn from a study of blood T cell dynamics during melanoma immunotherapy. Study-level information: Standard first-line treatment here was pembrolizumab or nivolumab plus ipilimumab in metastatic melanoma.

Documented time point: week 3, after first cycle of checkpoint inhibitor. Sequences were derived from blood, sampled from a patient treated with checkpoint blockade. The chain joins TRBV5-1 to TRBJ1-2; TRBD1 aligns across 8 bases. The TCR was taken from a human donor with melanoma. The CDR3 loop reads CASSSQGAQAGGYTF. In DNA, the CDR3 is TGCGCCAGCAGCTCCCAGGGGGCGCAGGCTGGGGGCTACACCTTC.